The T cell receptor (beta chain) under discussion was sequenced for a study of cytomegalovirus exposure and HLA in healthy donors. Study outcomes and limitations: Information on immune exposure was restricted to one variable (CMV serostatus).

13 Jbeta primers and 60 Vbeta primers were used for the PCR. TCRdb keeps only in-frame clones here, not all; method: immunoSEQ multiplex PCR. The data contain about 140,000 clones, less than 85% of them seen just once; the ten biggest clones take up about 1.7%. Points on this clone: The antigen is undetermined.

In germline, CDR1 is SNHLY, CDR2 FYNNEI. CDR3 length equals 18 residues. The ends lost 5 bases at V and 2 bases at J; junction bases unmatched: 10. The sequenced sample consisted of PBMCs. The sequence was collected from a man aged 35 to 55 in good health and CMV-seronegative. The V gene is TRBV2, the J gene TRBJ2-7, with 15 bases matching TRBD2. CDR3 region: CASSKDRTSGGDAYEQYF. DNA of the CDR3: TGTGCCAGCAGTAAGGACCGGACTAGCGGGGGGGATGCCTACGAGCAGTACTTC.